What follows describes a single TCR delta chain. Its specificity is unknown. The entry originates in a study of Vδ1+ human thymocytes. General study results and limits: About 20% of thymic delta-chain sequences were Vdelta2, with few Vdelta3, unlike blood Vdelta1+ controls. Thymic TRG and TRD repertoires appeared highly polyclonal, with Gaussian CDR3 length distributions.

V gave up 6 bases and J gave up 0 bases, with 29 bases separating them. Germline V gene data show CDR1 as TSWWSYY and CDR2 as QGS. CDR3 length: 20 amino acids. Sequences come from RNA converted to cDNA by reverse transcription. CDR3 amplicons came from multiplex PCR with pooled V-gene forward and constant-region reverse primers. TCRdb repeated clone calling on the multiplex PCR reads with CATT. This table has about 75,000 delta-chain clones, around 35% appearing once. Thymocytes were sorted as CD3+ TCRVdelta1+ TCRVdelta2- after alphabeta T cell depletion. This clonotype was sampled from a boy under two years old who had congenital heart surgery. The chain is built from TRDV1 and TRDJ1, with no clear D. Sequencing was carried out using Vdelta1+ gamma-delta thymocytes from the thymus. As for subset: FACS-sorted CD3+ TCRalphabeta- TCRVdelta1+ TCRVdelta2- thymocytes. The CDR3 here is CALGAPLPHHRLRYTDKLIF. CDR3 nucleotides: TGTGCTCTTGGAGCCCCACTCCCGCACCACCGATTGCGATACACCGATAAACTCATCTTT.